This T cell receptor beta chain appears in the sequencing data of a study of shared clonotypes between healthy human individuals. Assay: immunoSEQ multiplex PCR; the TCRdb copy retains only in-frame clones and omits some. This repertoire shows approximately 2,000,000 clones, around 95% found once; its top ten account for under 2%. CD45RO negativity and positive selection for CCR7 defined naive CD8 cells, a population that excluded terminally differentiated effector memory CD45RA+ cells. Trimming pared 4 bases from V and 10 bases from J, leaving 10 bases between. Per germline, CDR1 MNHEY and CDR2 SMNVEV (reference sequence). This CDR3 is 12 amino acids long.

The sequenced sample consisted of naive CD8+ T cells from PBMCs. This sequence was found in a man younger than 35 in good health. Some clones in this sample may be carry-over from other donors' samples. The chain links TRBV27 to TRBJ2-2; D gene ambiguous. The CDR3 DNA sequence: TGTGCCAGCAGTTCACCCTCCGCGGAGCTGTTTTTT. This translates into CASSSPSAELFF.